The 14 T cell receptor beta chains given below trace back to one sample, sequenced in a study of blood T cell repertoires in COVID-19. The assay was immunoSEQ multiplex PCR, and TCRdb's table has in-frame clones only and misses some. Seen here are around 150,000 clones, under 90% observed once, and the top ten hold approximately 9.1%. What was sequenced was peripheral blood. Source of these receptors: a woman aged 60-70 years with active or convalescent COVID-19.

This chain uses TRBV6-5 with TRBJ1-1; D might be TRBD1 (5 bases). Germline lookup yields CDR1 MNHEY and CDR2 SVGAGI. The CDR3 has 14 amino acids. Trimming took off 6 bases at V and 0 bases at J, with 11 bases between the two ends. The CDR3 DNA sequence: TGTGCCAGCAGCCGCCGACAGATGAACACTGAAGCTTTCTTT. This codes for CASSRRQMNTEAFF.

The chain uses TRBV5-1 and TRBJ2-3, with D possibly matching TRBD1 (6 bases). The germline V and J ends were trimmed by 2 bases and 6 bases, with 16 bases remaining between them. This CDR3 has 15 residues. Germline CDR1 reads SGHRS; CDR2 reads YFSETQ. The CDR3 region has the DNA TGCGCCAGCAGCTTACAGGGATACCCCCCGGATACGCAGTATTTT. Its protein product is CASSLQGYPPDTQYF.

This clone was seen a single time. The genes are TRBV28 and TRBJ1-4, with TRBD1 identical over 10 bases. Trimming cost V 5 bases and J 1 base; bases outside gene matches: 10. Germline CDR1 and CDR2: MDHEN and SYDVKM. The CDR3 is 18 amino acids. The CDR3 protein is CASSGSGTGAETNEKLFF. CDR3 nucleotide sequence: TGTGCCAGCAGTGGGAGCGGGACAGGGGCGGAAACTAATGAAAAACTGTTTTTT.

This chain connects TRBV6-5 to TRBJ2-3; D is possibly TRBD2 (5 bases). The germline CDR1 and CDR2 sequences are MNHEY and SVGAGI. V was clipped by 4 bases and J by 6 bases, with 17 bases between them. The CDR3 runs 15 residues. CDR3 residues: CASSLQPTRGDTQYF. In DNA, the CDR3 is TGTGCCAGCAGTTTACAGCCTACTCGCGGGGATACGCAGTATTTT.

CDR3 nucleotides: TGTGCCAGCAGTTTAATGGGGGAGGCAGATACGCAGTATTTT. Translating it yields CASSLMGEADTQYF. The chain carries TRBV27 and TRBJ2-3; TRBD2 might be the D (6 bases). Germline V gene data show CDR1 as MNHEY and CDR2 as SMNVEV (reference sequence). This CDR3 spans 14 amino acids. V was shortened by 2 bases and J by 4 bases, with 10 bases between the two germline ends.

The gene calls are TRBV27 and TRBJ1-1; D gene uncertain. V lost 5 bases to trimming and J lost 5 bases, with 12 bases between them. This CDR3 comprises 13 residues. The V gene's germline CDR1 is MNHEY and CDR2 SMNVEV (reference sequence). In DNA form, the CDR3 reads TGTGCCAGCAGTATCAGTGGAGGGACTGAAGCTTTCTTT. It translates to CASSISGGTEAFF.

The V and J genes are TRBV6-5 and TRBJ1-1, with no clear D. Germline lookup yields CDR1 MNHEY and CDR2 SVGAGI. This CDR3 is built from 15 residues. The ends were cut back, 0 bases at V and 0 bases at J, with 8 bases in the middle. The CDR3 reads CASSYSMRLNTEAFF. CDR3 nucleotide sequence: TGTGCCAGCAGTTACTCGATGCGCTTGAACACTGAAGCTTTCTTT.

This clone was detected only once. V gene TRBV7-8 combines with J gene TRBJ2-5, with TRBD2 matching 7 bases. Trimming cost V 3 bases and J 5 bases; bases outside gene matches: 6. Germline V lookup: CDR1 SGHVS, CDR2 FQNEAQ. This CDR3 has 14 residues. Here the CDR3 reads CASSFASGEETQYF. In nucleotides, the CDR3 is TGTGCCAGCAGCTTTGCTAGCGGCGAGGAGACCCAGTACTTC.

V usage is TRBV5-1 and J usage is TRBJ1-6; no reliable D call. V lost 0 bases and J lost 5, with 12 bases in between. CDR1 is SGHRS and CDR2 is YFSETQ in the germline V gene. The length of the CDR3 is 16 residues. The CDR3 region is CASSLEEPLHNSPLHF. The CDR3, as DNA: TGCGCCAGCAGCTTGGAGGAGCCCTTACATAATTCACCCCTCCACTTT.

This sequence joins TRBV7-2 and TRBJ2-5; 12 nucleotides match TRBD2. Losses at the gene ends were 5 bases for V and 6 bases for J; bases not matched to a gene: 10. The CDR3 length is 16 residues. Germline assignment: CDR1 SGHTA and CDR2 FQGNSA. This CDR3 is CASSQILAGGVKTQYF. In DNA, the CDR3 is TGTGCCAGCAGCCAAATCCTAGCGGGAGGGGTGAAGACCCAGTACTTC.

This sequence joins TRBV7-8 and TRBJ1-3; D is unresolved. Germline CDR1 and CDR2: SGHVS and FQNEAQ. The V end lost 7 bases, the J end lost 4 bases, and 8 bases lay between the germline ends. This CDR3 comprises 12 residues. The CDR3 sequence is CASTSTGNTIYF. The CDR3 DNA reads TGTGCCAGCACCTCGACAGGAAACACCATATATTTT. The whole variable domain, filled in from reference TRBV7-8 and TRBJ1-3, reads GAGVSQSPRYKVAKRGQDVALRCDPISGHVSLFWYQQALGQGPEFLTYFQNEAQLDKSGLPSDRFFAERPEGSVSTLKIQRTQQEDSAVYLCASTSTGNTIYFGEGSWLTVV.

This chain uses TRBV4-2 with TRBJ2-7; TRBD2 aligns across 9 bases. The germline gives CDR1 LGHNA, CDR2 YNFKEQ. The CDR3 spans 17 residues. Trimming removed 0 bases from V and 1 base from J; junction bases left unmatched: 7. CDR3 DNA: TGTGCCAGCAGCCAAGATGCCCAGCGGGAGGTATCCTACGAGCAGTACTTC. This codes for CASSQDAQREVSYEQYF.

The chain employs TRBV7-2 and TRBJ2-1; 8 bases fit TRBD1. V was pared by 5 bases and J by 8 bases, with 5 bases of the junction left unmatched. Germline loops: CDR1 SGHTA, CDR2 FQGNSA. This CDR3 comprises 13 residues. CDR3 bases: TGTGCCAGCAGCATAGGACAGGGCTATGAGCAGTTCTTC. Protein: CASSIGQGYEQFF.

The CDR3 protein is CASSFSAADTQYF. The DNA of the CDR3 is TGTGCCAGCAGCTTTAGTGCGGCAGATACGCAGTATTTT. V is TRBV5-8 and J is TRBJ2-3; the D is unclear. CDR1 and CDR2 (germline): SGHTS, YDEGEE. This CDR3 spans 13 amino acids. The germline V and J ends were trimmed by 2 bases and 4 bases, with 8 bases remaining between them.